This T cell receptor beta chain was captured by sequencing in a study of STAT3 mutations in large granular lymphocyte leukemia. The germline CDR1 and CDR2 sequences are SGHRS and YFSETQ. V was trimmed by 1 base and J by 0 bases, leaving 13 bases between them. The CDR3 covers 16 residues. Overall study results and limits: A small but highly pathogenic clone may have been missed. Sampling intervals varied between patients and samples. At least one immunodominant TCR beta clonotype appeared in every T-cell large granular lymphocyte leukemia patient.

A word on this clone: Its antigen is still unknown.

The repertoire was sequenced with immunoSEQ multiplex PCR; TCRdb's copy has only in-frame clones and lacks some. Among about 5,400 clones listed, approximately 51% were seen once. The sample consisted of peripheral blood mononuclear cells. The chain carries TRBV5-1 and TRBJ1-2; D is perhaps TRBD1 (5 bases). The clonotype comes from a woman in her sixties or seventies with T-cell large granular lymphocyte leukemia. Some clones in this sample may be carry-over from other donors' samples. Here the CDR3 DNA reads TGCGCCAGCAGCTTGTCGCAGGGACTAACTAACTATGGCTACACCTTC. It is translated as CASSLSQGLTNYGYTF.